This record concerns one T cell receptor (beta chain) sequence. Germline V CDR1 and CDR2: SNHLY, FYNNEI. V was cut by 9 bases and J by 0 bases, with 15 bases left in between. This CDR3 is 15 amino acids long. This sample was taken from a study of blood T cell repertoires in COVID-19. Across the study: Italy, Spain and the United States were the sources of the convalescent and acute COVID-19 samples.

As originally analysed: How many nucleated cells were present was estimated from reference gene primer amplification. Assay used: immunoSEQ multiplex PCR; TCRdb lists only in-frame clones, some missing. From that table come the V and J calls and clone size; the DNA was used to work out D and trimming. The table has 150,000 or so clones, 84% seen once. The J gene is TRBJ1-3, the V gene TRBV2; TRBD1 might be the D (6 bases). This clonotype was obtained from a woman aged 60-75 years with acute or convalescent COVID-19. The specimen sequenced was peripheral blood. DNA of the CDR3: TGTGCCAGTATCAAAAGGGGGAGCTCTGGAAACACCATATATTTT. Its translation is CASIKRGSSGNTIYF.